What follows are 30 T cell receptor beta chains derived from one specimen sequenced in a study of response to subunit inactivated influenza vaccine. TCRdb recomputed calls from the RT-PCR reads with MiXCR, one row per CDR3 protein. The profile shows about 520,000 distinct CDR3 sequences, approximately 7.2% of them singletons. The sample in question was PBMCs from blood, obtained around 25 months after vaccination. The receptor set was obtained from a man aged 50 to 69 who received an inactivated influenza vaccine.

The table lists this clonotype with many counts. The rearrangement joins TRBV7-8 to TRBJ2-3; D remains ambiguous. Germline loops: CDR1 SGHVS, CDR2 FQNEAQ. CDR3 length: 14 amino acids. V was clipped by 2 bases and J by 6 bases, with 12 bases between them. DNA of the CDR3: TGTGCCAGCAGCTTATTAAACGTGCGGGATACGCAGTATTTT. Amino acid sequence: CASSLLNVRDTQYF.

This clonotype was recorded many times. V and J are TRBV5-1 and TRBJ2-7, with 7 bases lining up with TRBD1. With V trimmed by 5 bases and J by 0 bases, 11 bases remained unmatched. The CDR3 contains 16 residues. Germline assignment: CDR1 SGHRS and CDR2 YFSETQ. The CDR3 reads CASSQKPGQTSYEQYF. The CDR3 DNA sequence: TGCGCCAGCAGTCAGAAACCGGGACAGACCTCCTACGAGCAGTACTTC.

Many counts were recorded for this clonotype. The chain is built from TRBV20-1 and TRBJ2-3; perhaps TRBD2 as D (6 bases). The germline gives CDR1 DFQATT, CDR2 SNEGSKA (reference sequence). The CDR3 covers 13 residues. The V end was cut by 3 bases, the J end by 0 bases, with 7 bases between. The CDR3 sequence: CSAREGSTDTQYF. The CDR3 region has the DNA TGCAGTGCTAGGGAGGGTAGCACAGATACGCAGTATTTT.

The V and J genes are TRBV20-1 and TRBJ2-5, with TRBD1 matching over 7 bases. The germline V gene encodes CDR1 DFQATT and CDR2 SNEGSKA (reference sequence). The trim removed 1 base at V and 4 bases at J, leaving 9 bases unmatched. This CDR3 has 15 residues. The CDR3 reads CSARATGHRGETQYF. DNA of the CDR3: TGCAGTGCTAGAGCGACAGGGCATCGGGGAGAGACCCAGTACTTC.

J is TRBJ2-1 and V is TRBV29-1, with D maybe TRBD1 (5 bases). The germline CDR1 and CDR2 sequences are SQVTM and ANQGSEA. The CDR3 has 14 residues. Trimming took off 2 bases at V and 8 bases at J, with 16 bases between the two ends. The CDR3 DNA is TGCAGCGTTGAACCGATGCCAGGGAACGATGAGCAGTTCTTC. Protein: CSVEPMPGNDEQFF.

This clonotype was counted many times. V gene TRBV5-1 combines with J gene TRBJ2-7; D is ambiguous. The V and J ends lost 0 bases and 2 bases respectively, with 15 bases between them. Germline-derived CDR1 and CDR2 are SGHRS and YFSETQ. The CDR3 extends over 16 amino acids. The CDR3 nucleotides read TGCGCCAGCAGCTTGGGCAACAGAGTCCTCACCTACGAGCAGTACTTC. Translation: CASSLGNRVLTYEQYF.

This clonotype was detected ten times or more. This sequence joins TRBV30 and TRBJ2-3, with 8 positions matching TRBD2. Germline CDR1 GTSNPN, CDR2 SVGIG (reference sequence). The J segment lost 3 bases and the V segment lost 0 bases, leaving 2 bases of the junction unmatched. The CDR3 covers 14 residues. CDR3: CAWSVAGVTDTQYF. CDR3 bases: TGTGCCTGGAGTGTAGCGGGAGTAACAGATACGCAGTATTTT.

This clonotype showed up just a few times. V is TRBV7-9 and J is TRBJ1-5; 8 bases are shared with TRBD1. Germline CDR1 SEHNR, CDR2 FQNEAQ (reference sequence). The ends lost 5 bases at V and 4 bases at J; junction bases unmatched: 7. This CDR3 is built from 15 residues. The CDR3 protein is CASSNGQGGNQPQHF. The CDR3 bases are TGTGCCAGCAGCAATGGACAGGGCGGGAATCAGCCCCAGCATTTT.

This clonotype was found a few times. The V call is TRBV6-2 or TRBV6-3, the J call TRBJ1-5; D is undetermined. V was trimmed by 0 bases and J by 3 bases, leaving 9 bases between them. Germline V CDR1 and CDR2: MNHEY, SVGEGT. The CDR3 consists of 15 residues. The CDR3 loop reads CASSYSAGNNQPQHF. CDR3 coding DNA: TGTGCCAGCAGTTACTCTGCGGGTAACAATCAGCCCCAGCATTTT.

This clonotype was seen only a few times. The chain carries TRBV28 and TRBJ1-5; TRBD1 matches 7 bases. Per the germline V gene, CDR1 is MDHEN and CDR2 is SYDVKM. The V segment lost 9 bases and the J segment 9 bases; nucleotides outside the gene matches: 5. This CDR3 is built from 11 residues. As DNA, the CDR3 is TGTGCCAGTGAACAGGGGAGGCCCCAGCATTTT. It is translated as CASEQGRPQHF.

The chain combines TRBV4-1 with TRBJ2-7, with a weak D call TRBD1 (6 bases). This CDR3 is built from 16 residues. Germline-derived CDR1 and CDR2 are MGHRA and YSYEKL. With 4 bases removed from V and 3 bases from J, the gap between germline ends came to 19 bases. CDR3 loop: CASSRLRTAGLYEQYF. Here the CDR3 DNA reads TGCGCCAGCAGCCGCCTAAGGACAGCTGGCCTCTACGAGCAGTACTTC.

This clonotype has just a few counts. The rearrangement links TRBV10-3 to TRBJ2-7, with 7 bases that match TRBD1. V lost 6 bases, J lost 0 bases, and 11 bases stayed unmatched. The CDR3 is made up of 16 amino acids. CDR1 and CDR2 from the germline V gene are ENHRY and SYGVKD. The CDR3 spells CAISPRTGIISYEQYF. The DNA of the CDR3 is TGTGCCATCAGCCCACGGACAGGTATTATCTCCTACGAGCAGTACTTC.

Of note for this clonotype: Being one base from a much bigger clone, this may be a read error. The chain uses TRBV6-4 and TRBJ2-1, with no clear D. The CDR3 spans 13 residues. The germline V gene encodes CDR1 MRHNA and CDR2 SNTAGT. The CDR3 region is CSSSDAPENEQFF. The CDR3 nucleotides are TGTTCCAGCAGTGACGCCCCTGAGAATGAGCAGTTCTTC.

The sample holds many counts of this clonotype. The V call is TRBV20-1, the J call TRBJ2-3, with TRBD2 identical over 9 bases. Germline V lookup: CDR1 DFQATT, CDR2 SNEGSKA (reference sequence). This CDR3 has 14 residues. The trim removed 6 bases at V and 2 bases at J, leaving 6 bases unmatched. As DNA, the CDR3 is TGCAGTGCCCAACCTAGCGGGGACACAGATACGCAGTATTTT. It translates to CSAQPSGDTDTQYF.

There are a few counts of this clonotype. The chain carries TRBV28 and TRBJ1-1; D is uncertain. V was trimmed by 6 bases and J by 2 bases, leaving 13 bases between them. CDR1 and CDR2 (germline): MDHEN, SYDVKM. The CDR3 runs 14 residues. DNA of the CDR3: TGTGCCAGCAGGGTCGGACGGATTAACACTGAAGCTTTCTTT. It encodes CASRVGRINTEAFF. Full variable domain (outside the CDR3, taken from reference TRBV28 and TRBJ1-1): DVKVTQSSRYLVKRTGEKVFLECVQDMDHENMFWYRQDPGLGLRLIYFSYDVKMKEKGDIPEGYSVSREKKERFSLILESASTNQTSMYLCASRVGRINTEAFFGQGTRLTVV.

In this sample, this clonotype turned up many times. The rearrangement joins TRBV5-5 to TRBJ1-5, with TRBD1 as a possible D gene (5 bases). V was clipped by 3 bases and J by 3 bases, with 10 bases between them. There are 14 residues in the CDR3. Germline V gives CDR1 SGHKS, CDR2 YYEKEE (reference sequence). CDR3 DNA sequence: TGTGCCAGCAGCTCACGGGACGCCAATCAGCCCCAGCATTTT. It translates to CASSSRDANQPQHF.

Worth noting for this clonotype: A read error may explain this, as a much larger clone is one base away. V usage is TRBV5-1 and J usage is TRBJ2-1, with TRBD2 matching over 7 bases. The V segment lost 4 bases and the J segment 1 base; nucleotides outside the gene matches: 8. CDR1 is SGHRS, CDR2 YFSETQ, per germline. CDR3 size: 16 residues. CDR3 in amino acids: CASSPPEAGSYNEQFF. The CDR3 DNA is TGCGCCAGCAGCCCCCCAGAAGCGGGGTCCTACAATGAGCAGTTCTTC. Looking up the rest from reference TRBV5-1 and TRBJ2-1 gives the full variable domain: KAGVTQTPRYLIKTRGQQVTLSCSPISGHRSVSWYQQTPGQGLQFLFEYFSETQRNKGNFPGRFSGRQFSNSRSEMNVSTLELGDSALYLCASSPPEAGSYNEQFFGPGTRLTVL.

This clonotype was recorded many times. V usage is TRBV12-3 or TRBV12-4 and J usage is TRBJ2-3; a weak D match, TRBD1 (6 bases). The CDR3 has 14 amino acids. With 6 bases removed from V and 2 bases from J, the gap between germline ends came to 12 bases. The chain's CDR3 is CASSTTGFTDTQYF. For the CDR3, the DNA is TGTGCCAGCAGCACCACAGGGTTCACAGATACGCAGTATTTT.

The chain has TRBV6-5 and TRBJ1-4; 8 bases are shared with TRBD1. V was clipped by 2 bases and J by 5 bases; unmatched bases: 7. The CDR3 is 16 residues long. CDR1 MNHEY and CDR2 SVGAGI come from the germline V gene. The CDR3 nucleotides are TGTGCCAGCAGTTACCTGGGGACAGGTAAAAATGAAAAACTGTTTTTT. It translates to CASSYLGTGKNEKLFF.

This clonotype appeared many times. This sequence joins TRBV6-2 or TRBV6-3 and TRBJ1-1; D unresolved. Trimming shortened V by 6 bases and J by 8 bases, and 13 bases separated the two germline ends. The CDR3 loop spans 12 amino acids. CDR1 and CDR2 (germline): MNHEY, SVGEGT. CDR3 in amino acids: CASSRDGYEAFF. The DNA of the CDR3 is TGTGCCAGCAGCCGAGACGGATACGAAGCTTTCTTT.

This clonotype was observed many times. This chain connects TRBV4-2 to TRBJ1-3; weak D call: TRBD1 (5 bases). The CDR3 has 15 amino acids. Germline V gene lookup returns CDR1 LGHNA and CDR2 YNFKEQ. V shed 8 bases and J shed 0 bases, with 14 bases lying between them. CDR3 DNA: TGTGCCAGCGGAACAGGACTTTTCTCTGGAAACACCATATATTTT. Protein sequence: CASGTGLFSGNTIYF.

This clonotype was observed a few times. The CDR3 nucleotides are TGTGCCAGCAGTCCCGGGCCCTCTGGGGCCAACGTCCTGACTTTC. Protein: CASSPGPSGANVLTF. The chain couples TRBV27 to TRBJ2-6; D gene unclear. CDR1 is MNHEY and CDR2 is SMNVEV in the germline V gene (reference sequence). V shed 5 bases and J shed 0 bases, with 8 bases lying between them. The CDR3 contains 15 residues.

The chain is built from TRBV12-3 or TRBV12-4 and TRBJ1-3, with D possibly TRBD1 on 5 matching bases. This CDR3 has 15 amino acids. V lost 6 bases and J lost 4, with 16 bases in between. CDR3 DNA: TGTGCCAGCAGCTCAGGGTTAACGCGGGGAAACACCATATATTTT. This sequence encodes CASSSGLTRGNTIYF.

This chain uses TRBV6-5 with TRBJ1-2; D may be TRBD1 (5 bases). V was cut by 0 bases and J by 2 bases, with 10 bases left in between. This CDR3 has 15 residues. From germline, CDR1 is MNHEY and CDR2 SVGAGI. The CDR3: CASSYSWGGNYGYTF. In DNA, the CDR3 is TGTGCCAGCAGTTACTCGTGGGGCGGAAACTATGGCTACACCTTC.

This chain joins TRBV10-3 and TRBJ2-3; 8 nucleotides align to TRBD2. The V gene end was trimmed by 5 bases and the J gene end by 0 bases; junction bases not matched to a gene: 7. The CDR3 contains 16 residues. Germline V gene lookup returns CDR1 ENHRY and CDR2 SYGVKD. The CDR3 reads CAISTLTSGSTDTQYF. Written as DNA, the CDR3 is TGTGCCATCAGTACCCTAACTAGCGGTAGCACAGATACGCAGTATTTT.

V usage is TRBV27 and J usage is TRBJ2-7; 7 bases map to TRBD1. CDR1 and CDR2 (germline): MNHEY, SMNVEV (reference sequence). V shed 3 bases, J shed 6 bases, and the junction held 17 bases outside the gene matches. The CDR3 consists of 17 residues. CDR3 sequence reads: CASSFSFWTGIPSEQYF. The DNA for the CDR3 is TGTGCCAGCAGTTTTAGTTTTTGGACAGGTATACCTTCCGAGCAGTACTTC.

This clonotype was seen at least ten times. The chain employs TRBV5-1 and TRBJ2-2, with TRBD1 matching 10 bases. CDR1 is SGHRS and CDR2 is YFSETQ in the germline V gene. The trim removed 3 bases at V and 4 bases at J, leaving 3 bases unmatched. The CDR3 length is 15 residues. DNA of the CDR3: TGCGCCAGCAGCTCCGGACAGGGGGGCACCGGGGAGCTGTTTTTT. Translation gives CASSSGQGGTGELFF. The full variable domain, rest sourced from reference TRBV5-1 and TRBJ2-2, is KAGVTQTPRYLIKTRGQQVTLSCSPISGHRSVSWYQQTPGQGLQFLFEYFSETQRNKGNFPGRFSGRQFSNSRSEMNVSTLELGDSALYLCASSSGQGGTGELFFGEGSRLTVL.

The CDR3 DNA sequence: TGTGCCAGCGGACCCGGGACATTGTACGAGCAGTACTTC. Its protein is CASGPGTLYEQYF. The chain employs TRBV6-2 or TRBV6-3 and TRBJ2-7, with TRBD1 as a possible D gene (6 bases). Germline V gene lookup returns CDR1 MNHEY and CDR2 SVGEGT. This CDR3 has 13 residues. Trimming removed 8 bases from V and 4 bases from J, with 15 bases in between.

This chain connects TRBV7-8 to TRBJ2-1, with D maybe TRBD2 (6 bases). The CDR3 has 14 residues. V was cut by 4 bases and J by 4 bases, with 11 bases left in between. From germline, CDR1 is SGHVS and CDR2 FQNEAQ. This CDR3 is CASSWGERYNEQFF. CDR3 coding DNA: TGTGCCAGCAGCTGGGGGGAGCGGTACAATGAGCAGTTCTTC.

This clonotype was found a few times. This sequence joins TRBV7-8 and TRBJ2-2, with 9 bases matching TRBD1. Germline CDR1 SGHVS, CDR2 FQNEAQ. The CDR3 length is 16 residues. The trim removed 7 bases at V and 0 bases at J, leaving 6 bases unmatched. This CDR3 is CASKLRDRANTGELFF. The CDR3 DNA follows: TGTGCCAGCAAACTTAGGGACAGGGCGAACACCGGGGAGCTGTTTTTT.